These 32 T cell receptor beta chains were all obtained from the same sample, sequenced in a study of T-cell memory formation after mild COVID-19. TCRdb recomputed calls from the 5' RACE reads with MiXCR, one row per CDR3 protein. The repertoire holds a few hundred thousand distinct CDR3 sequences, with 20% to 25% as singletons. The sample taken for sequencing was PBMCs or a T cell subset sorted from them (not recorded which). The source is an adult woman who had mild COVID-19 (a few samples of this study predate the infection). Cell type and time point are not known.

This clonotype occurred many times. This rearrangement joins TRBV9 to TRBJ2-2; perhaps D is TRBD1 or TRBD2 (5 bases each). The germline V and J ends were trimmed by 4 bases and 5 bases, with 21 bases remaining between them. This CDR3 has 17 residues. Per germline, CDR1 SGDLS and CDR2 YYNGEE. The CDR3 nucleotides are TGTGCCAGCAGCCTCTTACCCGGGACGGCCGGAACCGGGGAGCTGTTTTTT. Its translation is CASSLLPGTAGTGELFF.

The sample holds a few counts of this clonotype. The V gene is TRBV5-6, the J gene TRBJ2-4; the D is unclear. Trimming took off 0 bases at V and 6 bases at J, with 7 bases between the two ends. Germline assignment: CDR1 SGHDT and CDR2 YYEEEE. CDR3 length: 13 residues. As DNA, the CDR3 is TGTGCCAGCAGCTTGGCCCAAGGAAACATTCAGTACTTC. The encoded protein is CASSLAQGNIQYF.

The chain couples TRBV19 to TRBJ1-1; possibly TRBD1 for D (6 bases). V was clipped by 7 bases and J by 4 bases, with 10 bases between them. The CDR3 is 12 amino acids. The germline V gene encodes CDR1 LNHDA and CDR2 SQIVND (reference sequence). CDR3 sequence: CASIKQGTEAFF. In DNA form, the CDR3 reads TGTGCCAGTATCAAACAGGGCACTGAAGCTTTCTTT.

This clonotype was seen only a few times. J is TRBJ2-1 and V is TRBV6-5; 8 bases match TRBD2. The CDR3 is 16 amino acids. V gave up 3 bases and J gave up 8 bases; unmatched junction bases: 12. CDR1 and CDR2 from the germline V gene are MNHEY and SVGAGI. In DNA form, the CDR3 reads TGTGCCAGCAGTTATCCTCTTCCGGGAGGGCCTCATGAGCAGTTCTTC. It yields the protein CASSYPLPGGPHEQFF.

This rearrangement joins TRBV27 to TRBJ2-2, with D possibly being TRBD1 (5 bases). Trimming took 4 bases from V and 7 from J, leaving 16 bases between them. The V gene's germline CDR1 is MNHEY and CDR2 SMNVEV (reference sequence). The CDR3 has 15 amino acids. In DNA form, the CDR3 reads TGTGCCAGCAGTTCTTCCAGGGTTGACGGCGGGGAGCTGTTTTTT. Translation gives CASSSSRVDGGELFF.

This clonotype was seen ten or more times. The chain links TRBV20-1 to TRBJ2-1; 11 bases align to TRBD2. V dropped 6 bases and J dropped 2; count of bases not matched to a gene: 6. This CDR3 contains 15 residues. Germline CDR1 is DFQATT and CDR2 is SNEGSKA (reference sequence). The CDR3 DNA follows: TGCAGTGCCGTAATAGCGGGAGGGACCTACAATGAGCAGTTCTTC. Translated, it gives CSAVIAGGTYNEQFF.

This chain uses TRBV10-3 with TRBJ2-1; perhaps TRBD1 as D (7 bases). V lost 5 bases to trimming and J lost 4 bases, with 39 bases between them. Germline values: CDR1 ENHRY, CDR2 SYGVKD. The CDR3 is 23 residues long. CDR3 residues: CAISPPGTQGTVFMVCLYNEQFF. CDR3 in DNA: TGTGCCATCAGTCCCCCCGGGACTCAGGGGACAGTTTTTATGGTCTGTCTATACAATGAGCAGTTCTTC.

The V call is TRBV12-5, the J call TRBJ1-1; TRBD1 might be the D (5 bases). CDR1 is LGHNT, CDR2 FRNRAP, per germline. The CDR3 totals 14 residues. Between the trimmed V and J ends, which lost 7 bases and 1 base, there was a span of 13 bases. CDR3 region: CASVNLGGNTEAFF. Written as DNA, the CDR3 is TGTGCTAGTGTCAACCTGGGGGGGAACACTGAAGCTTTCTTT. Using reference TRBV12-5 and TRBJ1-1 for the parts outside the CDR3, the full variable domain is DARVTQTPRHKVTEMGQEVTMRCQPILGHNTVFWYRQTMMQGLELLAYFRNRAPLDDSGMPKDRFSAEMPDATLATLKIQPSEPRDSAVYFCASVNLGGNTEAFFGQGTRLTVV.

V is TRBV4-1 and J is TRBJ2-7; D is uncertain. From germline, CDR1 is MGHRA and CDR2 YSYEKL. Trimming cost V 0 bases and J 0 bases, with 9 bases left between them. This CDR3 comprises 15 residues. The CDR3 reads CASSQELVRSYEQYF. DNA of the CDR3: TGCGCCAGCAGCCAAGAACTCGTCCGCTCCTACGAGCAGTACTTC.

This clonotype was counted only a few times. The chain joins TRBV5-1 to TRBJ1-2, with D uncertain. Germline CDR1 and CDR2: SGHRS and YFSETQ. V shed 0 bases and J shed 8 bases, with 14 bases lying between them. This CDR3 has 14 amino acids. The CDR3 DNA reads TGCGCCAGCAGCTTGGAGGCAGGCAACCTGGGCTACACCTTC. This translates into CASSLEAGNLGYTF.

This chain connects TRBV4-1 to TRBJ1-4; 11 bases map to TRBD1. The CDR3 runs 15 residues. J lost 8 bases, V lost 1 base, and 3 bases had no gene match. From germline, CDR1 is MGHRA and CDR2 YSYEKL. The CDR3 DNA reads as TGCGCCAGCAGCCAAGGGACAGGGGGCTTCGAAAAACTGTTTTTT. Encoded protein: CASSQGTGGFEKLFF.

This chain uses TRBV2 with TRBJ2-3, with 9 bases aligning to TRBD2. This CDR3 spans 17 amino acids. CDR1 and CDR2 (germline): SNHLY, FYNNEI. Unmatched junction bases numbered 13, after V lost 4 bases and J lost 5 bases. The CDR3 DNA reads as TGTGCCAGCAGTGTTGCGACTAGCGGAGAAGGGGGAGATACGCAGTATTTT. This encodes CASSVATSGEGGDTQYF.

The chain is built from TRBV7-2 and TRBJ2-3; D gene ambiguous. Germline CDR1 reads SGHTA; CDR2 reads FQGNSA. The V gene lost 10 bases and the J gene lost 4 bases, with 15 bases spanning the gap. CDR3 length: 13 residues. CDR3 nucleotide sequence: TGTGCCACTACAGCTTATGTCTCAGATACGCAGTATTTT. This codes for CATTAYVSDTQYF.

This clonotype was observed a handful of times. CDR3 in amino acids: CSVEDTPDTGELFF. CDR3 nucleotide sequence: TGCAGCGTTGAAGATACGCCGGACACCGGGGAGCTGTTTTTT. The chain combines TRBV29-1 with TRBJ2-2; D gene uncertain. CDR1 is SQVTM, CDR2 ANQGSEA, per germline. The CDR3 extends over 14 amino acids. Trimming pared 0 bases from V and 3 bases from J, leaving 8 bases between.

This clonotype was counted a few times. The chain joins TRBV4-3 to TRBJ2-1, with TRBD2 matching over 11 bases. The trim removed 0 bases at V and 6 bases at J, leaving 7 bases unmatched. The CDR3 runs to 17 residues. The germline CDR1 and CDR2 sequences are LGHNA and YSLEER. The CDR3 bases are TGCGCCAGCAGCCAAGATCGGACTAGCGGGTGGGGCAATGAGCAGTTCTTC. This translates into CASSQDRTSGWGNEQFF.

The rearrangement uses TRBV30 and TRBJ1-2; a weak D match, TRBD1 (6 bases). The germline gives CDR1 GTSNPN, CDR2 SVGIG (reference sequence). This CDR3 spans 13 amino acids. V dropped 0 bases and J dropped 5 bases, with 10 bases sitting between them. The CDR3 DNA is TGTGCCTGGAGTGTAGGGGGGGCGTATGGCTACACCTTC. It translates to CAWSVGGAYGYTF.

The rearrangement uses TRBV5-5 and TRBJ2-6; D is undetermined. This CDR3 region has 15 residues. V lost 0 bases, J lost 2 bases, and 6 bases lay in between. Germline-derived CDR1 and CDR2 are SGHKS and YYEKEE (reference sequence). DNA of the CDR3: TGTGCCAGCAGCTTGGAGGCCGCTGGGGCCAACGTCCTGACTTTC. It is translated as CASSLEAAGANVLTF.

This clonotype has more than one count but fewer than ten. The chain links TRBV5-1 to TRBJ2-1, with TRBD2 identical over 12 bases. Germline CDR1 is SGHRS and CDR2 is YFSETQ. CDR3 length: 16 residues. V lost 4 bases to trimming and J lost 2 bases; unmatched junction nucleotides: 4. The CDR3: CASSGGLAGTYNEQFF. The DNA of the CDR3 is TGCGCCAGCAGCGGGGGACTAGCGGGTACCTACAATGAGCAGTTCTTC.

This clonotype has at least ten counts. The rearrangement uses TRBV7-9 and TRBJ2-1; 14 bases match TRBD2. CDR3 size: 15 residues. Trimming removed 5 bases from V and 7 bases from J; junction bases left unmatched: 4. Germline V gene sequence: CDR1 SEHNR, CDR2 FQNEAQ (reference sequence). CDR3 sequence reads: CASSGTSGSGNEQFF. CDR3 in DNA: TGTGCCAGCAGCGGGACTAGCGGGAGTGGGAATGAGCAGTTCTTC.

The V gene is TRBV12-3 or TRBV12-4, the J gene TRBJ2-3; 9 nucleotides align to TRBD2. Trimming took 1 base from V and 2 from J; bases not matched to a gene: 7. The CDR3 is 17 amino acids. The DNA of the CDR3 is TGTGCCAGCAGTTTAGAGGCCCTAGCGGGGCACACAGATACGCAGTATTTT. It yields the protein CASSLEALAGHTDTQYF.

There are a few counts of this clonotype. The chain carries TRBV7-3 and TRBJ2-2, with D possibly being TRBD2 (6 bases). CDR1 is SGHTA and CDR2 is FQGTGA in the germline V gene. Trimming shortened V by 1 base and J by 4 bases, and 10 bases separated the two germline ends. The CDR3 totals 15 residues. The CDR3 DNA reads as TGTGCCAGCAGCTTAATCGGGAGAGGCACCGGGGAGCTGTTTTTT. Protein sequence: CASSLIGRGTGELFF.

The chain uses TRBV5-1 and TRBJ1-1, with 8 bases aligning to TRBD1. The trim removed 4 bases at V and 1 base at J, leaving 3 bases unmatched. The CDR3 loop spans 14 amino acids. Per the germline V gene, CDR1 is SGHRS and CDR2 is YFSETQ. CDR3 DNA sequence: TGCGCCAGCAGCAGAACAGGGGGGAACACTGAAGCTTTCTTT. It encodes CASSRTGGNTEAFF.

This clonotype was seen just once. J is TRBJ1-3 and V is TRBV2; D unresolved. V shed 4 bases and J shed 4 bases, with 17 bases lying between them. This CDR3 spans 16 amino acids. Germline V gene lookup returns CDR1 SNHLY and CDR2 FYNNEI. CDR3 nucleotides: TGTGCCAGCAGTGTTTTAGTCCAACGAGGAGGAAACACCATATATTTT. Translation: CASSVLVQRGGNTIYF.

This clonotype was recorded a few times. This chain joins TRBV14 and TRBJ1-1; D is ambiguous. V was shortened by 1 base and J by 0 bases, with 12 bases between the two germline ends. The CDR3 is 16 residues long. Germline V lookup: CDR1 SGHDN, CDR2 FVKESK. This CDR3 is CASSQVGWQLNTEAFF. The CDR3 DNA is TGTGCCAGCAGCCAAGTGGGGTGGCAGCTGAACACTGAAGCTTTCTTT.

The table lists this clonotype with a few counts. V and J are TRBV7-9 and TRBJ1-1; 7 bases are shared with TRBD1. CDR1 and CDR2 from the germline V gene are SEHNR and FQNEAQ (reference sequence). V was clipped by 5 bases and J by 5 bases; unmatched bases: 8. The CDR3 totals 14 residues. The CDR3 is CASSRRTGETEAFF. CDR3 nucleotides: TGTGCCAGCAGCAGAAGAACAGGGGAGACTGAAGCTTTCTTT.

V usage is TRBV2 and J usage is TRBJ2-1; perhaps TRBD1 as D (6 bases). The germline CDR1 and CDR2 sequences are SNHLY and FYNNEI. Trimming left V 6 bases short and J 3 bases short, with 12 bases between. The CDR3 totals 14 residues. The CDR3 DNA follows: TGTGCCAGCAGATCCGGGACAAACTACAATGAGCAGTTCTTC. Its protein product is CASRSGTNYNEQFF.

This clonotype was detected a few times. The chain's CDR3 is CSVEVVGASYNEQFF. The CDR3 nucleotides are TGCAGCGTTGAAGTGGTTGGGGCTTCCTACAATGAGCAGTTCTTC. This chain links TRBV29-1 with TRBJ2-1; the D gene is possibly TRBD1 (5 bases). Germline V gene data show CDR1 as SQVTM and CDR2 as ANQGSEA. The length of the CDR3 is 15 residues. V dropped 1 base and J dropped 1 base, with 11 bases sitting between them.

This sequence joins TRBV7-3 and TRBJ1-1; 9 positions match TRBD1. Germline-derived CDR1 and CDR2 are SGHTA and FQGTGA. The CDR3 length is 17 residues. Trimming removed 3 bases from V and 0 bases from J; junction bases left unmatched: 8. CDR3 sequence: CASSLTGTGTLNTEAFF. DNA for the CDR3: TGTGCCAGCAGCTTGACCGGGACAGGGACCTTGAACACTGAAGCTTTCTTT.

This chain uses TRBV6-4 with TRBJ2-5; 11 bases map to TRBD2. V lost 6 bases and J lost 1; bases outside the gene matches: 7. The CDR3 totals 16 residues. Looked up from germline, CDR1 is MRHNA and CDR2 is SNTAGT. The CDR3 loop reads CASSATSGGSQETQYF. CDR3 nucleotide sequence: TGTGCCAGCAGCGCAACTAGCGGGGGCTCCCAAGAGACCCAGTACTTC.

The chain has TRBV5-1 and TRBJ1-2; D call uncertain. The V gene's germline CDR1 is SGHRS and CDR2 YFSETQ. Between the trimmed V and J ends, which lost 3 bases and 8 bases, there was a span of 14 bases. The length of the CDR3 is 13 residues. The CDR3 DNA follows: TGCGCCAGCAGCTCGGAGAGAGGCTTGGGCTACACCTTC. Protein product: CASSSERGLGYTF.

The chain has TRBV3-1 and TRBJ2-3, with D hard to call. Trimming left V 0 bases short and J 1 base short, with 14 bases between. Germline V gene lookup returns CDR1 LGHDT and CDR2 YNNKEL (reference sequence). This CDR3 is built from 17 residues. CDR3 coding DNA: TGTGCCAGCAGCCAAGAGGGTGACGGTGAACGCACAGATACGCAGTATTTT. Translated: CASSQEGDGERTDTQYF.

This chain links TRBV5-1 with TRBJ2-1; no definite D call. The CDR3 consists of 15 residues. V shed 1 base and J shed 2 bases, with 10 bases lying between them. Germline loops: CDR1 SGHRS, CDR2 YFSETQ. CDR3 in amino acids: CASSLKSGTYNEQFF. CDR3 nucleotides: TGCGCCAGCAGCTTGAAATCTGGTACCTACAATGAGCAGTTCTTC.